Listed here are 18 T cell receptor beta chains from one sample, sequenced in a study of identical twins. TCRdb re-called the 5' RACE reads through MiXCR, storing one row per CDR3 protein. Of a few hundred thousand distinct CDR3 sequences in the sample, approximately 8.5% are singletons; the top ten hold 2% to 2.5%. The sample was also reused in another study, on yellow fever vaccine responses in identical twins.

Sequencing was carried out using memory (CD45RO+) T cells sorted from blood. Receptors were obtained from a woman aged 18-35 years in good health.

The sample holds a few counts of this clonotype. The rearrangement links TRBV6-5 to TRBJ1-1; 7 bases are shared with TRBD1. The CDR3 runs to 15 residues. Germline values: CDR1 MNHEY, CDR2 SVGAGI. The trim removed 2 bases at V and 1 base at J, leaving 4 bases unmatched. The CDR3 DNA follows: TGTGCCAGCAGTTACCAGGGGGTCGGGAACACTGAAGCTTTCTTT. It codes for CASSYQGVGNTEAFF.

The CDR3 DNA follows: TGTACCATCAGTTTAGCGCTACTCGGACAGGCCCTAAGTAAAGAGACCCAGTACTTC. It translates to CTISLALLGQALSKETQYF. The chain recombines TRBV12-3 or TRBV12-4 with TRBJ2-5, with TRBD1 identical over 7 bases. The CDR3 loop spans 19 amino acids.

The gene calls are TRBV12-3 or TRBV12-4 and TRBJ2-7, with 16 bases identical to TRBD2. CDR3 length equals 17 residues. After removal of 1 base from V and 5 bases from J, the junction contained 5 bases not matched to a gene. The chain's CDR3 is CASSLDGTSGRAHEQYF. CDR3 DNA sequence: TGTGCCAGCAGTTTAGATGGGACTAGCGGGAGGGCGCACGAGCAGTACTTC.

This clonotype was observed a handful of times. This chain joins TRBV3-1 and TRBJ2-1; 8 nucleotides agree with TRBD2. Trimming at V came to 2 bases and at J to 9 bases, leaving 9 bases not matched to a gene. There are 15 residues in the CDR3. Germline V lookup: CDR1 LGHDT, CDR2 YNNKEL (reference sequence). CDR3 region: CASSQSSGVGLEQFF. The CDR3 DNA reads TGTGCCAGCAGCCAAAGTAGCGGGGTGGGACTTGAGCAGTTCTTC.

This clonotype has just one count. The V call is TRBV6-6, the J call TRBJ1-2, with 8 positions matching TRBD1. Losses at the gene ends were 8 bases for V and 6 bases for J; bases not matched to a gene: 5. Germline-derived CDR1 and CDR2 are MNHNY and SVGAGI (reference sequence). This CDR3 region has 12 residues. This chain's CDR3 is CASRTGKHGYTF. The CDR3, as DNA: TGTGCCAGCCGGACAGGGAAGCATGGCTACACCTTC.

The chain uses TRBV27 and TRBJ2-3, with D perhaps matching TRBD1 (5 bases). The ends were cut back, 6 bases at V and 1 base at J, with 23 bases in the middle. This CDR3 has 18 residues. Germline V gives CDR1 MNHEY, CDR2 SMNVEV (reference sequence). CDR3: CASRSSQTTARGTDTQYF. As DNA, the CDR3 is TGTGCCAGCAGATCCTCCCAAACGACAGCCAGGGGCACAGATACGCAGTATTTT.

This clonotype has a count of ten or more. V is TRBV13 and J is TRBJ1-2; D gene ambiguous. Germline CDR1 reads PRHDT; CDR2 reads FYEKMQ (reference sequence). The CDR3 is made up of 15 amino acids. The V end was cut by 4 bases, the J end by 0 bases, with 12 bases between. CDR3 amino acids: CASSSRTLPNYGYTF. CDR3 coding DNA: TGTGCCAGCAGCTCGCGCACGCTCCCTAACTATGGCTACACCTTC.

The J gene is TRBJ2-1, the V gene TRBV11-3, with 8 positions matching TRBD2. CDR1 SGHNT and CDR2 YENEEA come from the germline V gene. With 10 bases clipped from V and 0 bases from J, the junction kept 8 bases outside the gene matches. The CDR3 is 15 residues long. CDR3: CATKQSGSSYNEQFF. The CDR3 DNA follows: TGTGCCACCAAACAGAGCGGGAGCTCCTACAATGAGCAGTTCTTC.

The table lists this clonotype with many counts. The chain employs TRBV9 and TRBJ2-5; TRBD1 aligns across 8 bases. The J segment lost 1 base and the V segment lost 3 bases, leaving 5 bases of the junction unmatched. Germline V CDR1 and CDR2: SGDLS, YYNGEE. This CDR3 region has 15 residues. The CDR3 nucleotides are TGTGCCAGCAGCGCCTGGACAGGGCCCCAAGAGACCCAGTACTTC. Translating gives CASSAWTGPQETQYF.

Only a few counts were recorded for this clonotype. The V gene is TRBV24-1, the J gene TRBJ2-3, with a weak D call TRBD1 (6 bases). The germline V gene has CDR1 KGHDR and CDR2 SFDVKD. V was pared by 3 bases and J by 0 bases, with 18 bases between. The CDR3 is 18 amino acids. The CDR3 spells CATSDAQQGPTSTDTQYF. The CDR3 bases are TGTGCCACCAGTGATGCCCAACAGGGCCCCACTAGCACAGATACGCAGTATTTT.

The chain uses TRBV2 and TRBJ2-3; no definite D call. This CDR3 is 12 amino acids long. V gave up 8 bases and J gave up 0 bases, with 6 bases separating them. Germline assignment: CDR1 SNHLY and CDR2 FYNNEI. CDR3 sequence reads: CASCYSTDTQYF. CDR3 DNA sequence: TGTGCCAGCTGTTACAGCACAGATACGCAGTATTTT.

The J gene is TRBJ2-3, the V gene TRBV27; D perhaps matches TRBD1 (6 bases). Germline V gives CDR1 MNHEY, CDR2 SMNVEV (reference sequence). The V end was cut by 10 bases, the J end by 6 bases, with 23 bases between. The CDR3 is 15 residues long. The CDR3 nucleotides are TGTGCCACCCTCAGCCAGGGGCTGTTAGGGGATACGCAGTATTTT. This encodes CATLSQGLLGDTQYF.

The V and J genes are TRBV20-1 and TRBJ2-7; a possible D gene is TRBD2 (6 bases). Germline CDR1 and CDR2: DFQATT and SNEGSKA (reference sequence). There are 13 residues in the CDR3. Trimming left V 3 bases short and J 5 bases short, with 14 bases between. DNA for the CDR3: TGCAGTGCTAGCGCCTACTGGGGGGACGAGCAGTACTTC. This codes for CSASAYWGDEQYF.

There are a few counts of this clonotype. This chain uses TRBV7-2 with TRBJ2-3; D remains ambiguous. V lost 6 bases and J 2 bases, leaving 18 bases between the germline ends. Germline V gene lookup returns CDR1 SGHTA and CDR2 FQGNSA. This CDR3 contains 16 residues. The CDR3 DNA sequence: TGTGCCAGCAGTTCACCCCCTAACAAGATCACAGATACGCAGTATTTT. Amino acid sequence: CASSSPPNKITDTQYF.

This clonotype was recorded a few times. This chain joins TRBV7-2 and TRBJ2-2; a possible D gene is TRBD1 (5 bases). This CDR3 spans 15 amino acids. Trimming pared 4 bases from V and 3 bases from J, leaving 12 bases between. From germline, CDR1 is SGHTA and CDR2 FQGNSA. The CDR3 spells CASSSYGADTGELFF. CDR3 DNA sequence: TGTGCCAGCAGCTCATATGGGGCCGACACCGGGGAGCTGTTTTTT.

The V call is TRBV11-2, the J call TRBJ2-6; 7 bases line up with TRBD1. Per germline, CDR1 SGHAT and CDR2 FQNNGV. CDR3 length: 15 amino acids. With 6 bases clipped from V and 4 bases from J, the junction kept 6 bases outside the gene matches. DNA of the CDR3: TGTGCCAGCAGTAGAGGACAGGCCGGGGCCAACGTCCTGACTTTC. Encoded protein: CASSRGQAGANVLTF.

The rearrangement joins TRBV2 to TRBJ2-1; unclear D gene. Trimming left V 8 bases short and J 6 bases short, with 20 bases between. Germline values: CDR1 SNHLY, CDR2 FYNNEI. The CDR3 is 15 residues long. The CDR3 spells CASGQDTNLGNEQFF. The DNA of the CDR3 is TGTGCCAGCGGTCAAGACACAAACTTAGGCAATGAGCAGTTCTTC.

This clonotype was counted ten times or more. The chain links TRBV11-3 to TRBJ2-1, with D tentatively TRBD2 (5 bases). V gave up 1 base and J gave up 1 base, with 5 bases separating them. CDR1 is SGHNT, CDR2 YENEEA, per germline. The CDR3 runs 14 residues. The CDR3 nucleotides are TGTGCCAGCAGCTTAGGGGAGTCCTACAATGAGCAGTTCTTC. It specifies CASSLGESYNEQFF.